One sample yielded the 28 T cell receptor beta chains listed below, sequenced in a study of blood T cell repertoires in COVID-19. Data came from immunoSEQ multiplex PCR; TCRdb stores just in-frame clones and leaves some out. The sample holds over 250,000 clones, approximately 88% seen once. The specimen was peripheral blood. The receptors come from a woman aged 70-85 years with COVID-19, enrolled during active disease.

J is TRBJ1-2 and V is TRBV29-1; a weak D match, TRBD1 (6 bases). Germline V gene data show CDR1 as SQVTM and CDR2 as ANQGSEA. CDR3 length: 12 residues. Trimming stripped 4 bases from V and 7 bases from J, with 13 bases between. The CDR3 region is CSVALQGIGYTF. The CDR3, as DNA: TGCAGCGTTGCATTGCAGGGGATTGGCTACACCTTC.

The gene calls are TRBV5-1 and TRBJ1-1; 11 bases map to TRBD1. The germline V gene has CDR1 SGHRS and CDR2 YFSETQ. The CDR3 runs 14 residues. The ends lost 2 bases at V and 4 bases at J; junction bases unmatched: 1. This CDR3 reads CASSFGTGGTEAFF. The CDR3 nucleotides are TGCGCCAGCAGCTTCGGGACAGGGGGCACTGAAGCTTTCTTT.

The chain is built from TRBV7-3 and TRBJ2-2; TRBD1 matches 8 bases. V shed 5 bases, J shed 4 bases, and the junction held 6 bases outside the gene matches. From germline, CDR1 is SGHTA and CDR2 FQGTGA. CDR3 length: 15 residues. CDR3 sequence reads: CASSPRTGPTGELFF. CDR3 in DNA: TGTGCCAGCAGCCCCCGGACAGGGCCCACCGGGGAGCTGTTTTTT.

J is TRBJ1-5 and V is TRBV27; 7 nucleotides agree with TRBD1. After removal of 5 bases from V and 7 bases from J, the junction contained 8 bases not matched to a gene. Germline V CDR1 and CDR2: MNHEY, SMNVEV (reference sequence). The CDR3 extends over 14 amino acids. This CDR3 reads CASSPRQGWQPQHF. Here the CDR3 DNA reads TGTGCCAGCAGTCCACGACAGGGATGGCAGCCCCAGCATTTT.

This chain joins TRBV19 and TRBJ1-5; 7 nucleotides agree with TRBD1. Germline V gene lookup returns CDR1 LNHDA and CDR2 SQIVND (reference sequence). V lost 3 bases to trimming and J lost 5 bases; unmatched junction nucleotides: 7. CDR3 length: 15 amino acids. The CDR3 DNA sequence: TGTGCCAGTAGTATGAGGGGGCCAGGGGATCAGCCCCAGCATTTT. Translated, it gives CASSMRGPGDQPQHF.

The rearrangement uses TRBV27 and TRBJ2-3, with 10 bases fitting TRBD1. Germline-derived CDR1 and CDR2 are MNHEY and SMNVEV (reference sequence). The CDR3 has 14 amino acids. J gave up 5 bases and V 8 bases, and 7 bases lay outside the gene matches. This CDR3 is CASARTGGIDTQYF. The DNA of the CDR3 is TGTGCCAGCGCTCGGACAGGGGGGATAGATACGCAGTATTTT.

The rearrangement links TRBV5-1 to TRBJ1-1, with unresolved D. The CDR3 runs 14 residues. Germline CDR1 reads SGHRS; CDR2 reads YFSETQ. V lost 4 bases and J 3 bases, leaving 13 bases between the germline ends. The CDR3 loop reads CASSLDGRYTEAFF. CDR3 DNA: TGCGCCAGCAGCCTAGACGGGAGGTACACTGAAGCTTTCTTT.

This CDR3 reads CASSPGHNTEAFF. In DNA form, the CDR3 reads TGCGCCAGCAGCCCAGGACACAACACTGAAGCTTTCTTT. The chain recombines TRBV5-1 with TRBJ1-1; a weak D match, TRBD1 (5 bases). The CDR3 extends over 13 amino acids. Trimming took off 4 bases at V and 2 bases at J, with 9 bases between the two ends. Germline V gene data show CDR1 as SGHRS and CDR2 as YFSETQ.

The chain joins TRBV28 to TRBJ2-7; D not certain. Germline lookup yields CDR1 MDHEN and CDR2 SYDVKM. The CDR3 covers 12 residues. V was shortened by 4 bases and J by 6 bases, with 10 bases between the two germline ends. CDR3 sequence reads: CASSSQLSEQYF. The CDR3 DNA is TGTGCCAGCAGTTCGCAGTTATCCGAGCAGTACTTC.

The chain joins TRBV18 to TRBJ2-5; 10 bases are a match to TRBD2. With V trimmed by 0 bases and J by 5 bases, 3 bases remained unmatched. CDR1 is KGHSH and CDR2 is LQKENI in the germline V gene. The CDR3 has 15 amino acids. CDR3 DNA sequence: TGTGCCAGCTCACCACCAGCGGGAGGGAGGGAGACCCAGTACTTC. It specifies CASSPPAGGRETQYF.

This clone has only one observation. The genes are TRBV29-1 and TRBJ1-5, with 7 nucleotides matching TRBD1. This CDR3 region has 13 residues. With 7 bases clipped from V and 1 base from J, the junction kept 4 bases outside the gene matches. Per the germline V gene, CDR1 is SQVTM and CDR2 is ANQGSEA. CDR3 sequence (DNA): TGCAGCGCCTCCAGGGGGAGCAATCAGCCCCAGCATTTT. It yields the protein CSASRGSNQPQHF.

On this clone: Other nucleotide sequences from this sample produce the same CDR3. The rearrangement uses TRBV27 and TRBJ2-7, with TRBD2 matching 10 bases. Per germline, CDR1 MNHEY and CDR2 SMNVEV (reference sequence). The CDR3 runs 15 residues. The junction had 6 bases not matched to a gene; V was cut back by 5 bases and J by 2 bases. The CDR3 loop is CASSTKAGGPYEQYF. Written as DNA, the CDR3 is TGTGCCAGCAGTACCAAAGCGGGAGGGCCCTACGAGCAGTACTTC.

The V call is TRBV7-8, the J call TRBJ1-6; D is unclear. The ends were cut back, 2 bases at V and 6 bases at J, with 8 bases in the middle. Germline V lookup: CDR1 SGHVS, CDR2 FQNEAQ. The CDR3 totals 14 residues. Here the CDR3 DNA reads TGTGCCAGCAGCTTATCAGGCCGTAATTCACCCCTCCACTTT. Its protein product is CASSLSGRNSPLHF.

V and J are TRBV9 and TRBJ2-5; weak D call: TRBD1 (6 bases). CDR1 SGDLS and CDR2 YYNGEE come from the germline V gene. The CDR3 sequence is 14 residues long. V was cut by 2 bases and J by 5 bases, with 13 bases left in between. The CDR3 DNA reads TGTGCCAGCAGCGTGGGTGTTCAGGGGGAGACCCAGTACTTC. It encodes CASSVGVQGETQYF.

The CDR3 nucleotides are TGTGCCAGCAGCTTGGTGGCAGGCCTTCAATCCTACGAGCAGTACTTC. Its translation is CASSLVAGLQSYEQYF. The V and J genes are TRBV5-4 and TRBJ2-7; D is unresolved. The germline gives CDR1 SGHNT, CDR2 YYREEE (reference sequence). Trimming stripped 0 bases from V and 1 base from J, with 14 bases between. The CDR3 sequence is 16 residues long.

The CDR3 sequence is CASLDRSGNTIYF. Written as DNA, the CDR3 is TGTGCCAGTTTGGACAGGTCTGGAAACACCATATATTTT. The rearrangement links TRBV2 to TRBJ1-3, with TRBD1 matching 7 bases. The V and J ends lost 9 bases and 1 base, in that order; junction bases with no gene match: 3. The length of the CDR3 is 13 residues. CDR1 is SNHLY, CDR2 FYNNEI, per germline.

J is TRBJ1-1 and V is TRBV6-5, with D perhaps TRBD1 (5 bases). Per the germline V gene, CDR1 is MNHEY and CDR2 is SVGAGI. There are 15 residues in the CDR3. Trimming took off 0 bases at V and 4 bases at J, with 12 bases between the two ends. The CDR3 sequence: CASSYSTVSGTEAFF. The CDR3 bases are TGTGCCAGCAGTTACTCGACAGTTTCGGGCACTGAAGCTTTCTTT.

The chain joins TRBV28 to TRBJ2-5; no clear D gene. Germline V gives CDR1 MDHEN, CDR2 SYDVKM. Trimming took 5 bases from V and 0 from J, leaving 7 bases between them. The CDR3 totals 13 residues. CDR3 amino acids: CASSPANQETQYF. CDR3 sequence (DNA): TGTGCCAGCAGTCCCGCTAACCAAGAGACCCAGTACTTC.

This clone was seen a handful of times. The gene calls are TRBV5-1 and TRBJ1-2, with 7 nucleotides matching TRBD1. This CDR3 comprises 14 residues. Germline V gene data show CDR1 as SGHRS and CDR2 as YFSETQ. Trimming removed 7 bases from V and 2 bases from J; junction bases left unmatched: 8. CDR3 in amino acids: CASSPGQPNYGYTF. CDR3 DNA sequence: TGCGCCAGCTCCCCGGGACAGCCAAACTATGGCTACACCTTC.

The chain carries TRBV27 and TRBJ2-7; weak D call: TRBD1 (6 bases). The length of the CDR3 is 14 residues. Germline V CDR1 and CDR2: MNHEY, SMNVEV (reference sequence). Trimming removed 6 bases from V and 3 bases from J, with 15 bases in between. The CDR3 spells CASSRDILGYEQYF. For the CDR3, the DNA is TGTGCCAGCAGCCGGGACATTCTAGGCTACGAGCAGTACTTC.

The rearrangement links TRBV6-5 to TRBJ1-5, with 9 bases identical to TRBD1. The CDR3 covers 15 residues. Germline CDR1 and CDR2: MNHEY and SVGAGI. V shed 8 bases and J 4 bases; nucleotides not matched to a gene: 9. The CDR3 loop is CASALGTGLNQPQHF. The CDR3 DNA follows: TGTGCCAGCGCCTTGGGGACAGGGCTAAATCAGCCCCAGCATTTT.

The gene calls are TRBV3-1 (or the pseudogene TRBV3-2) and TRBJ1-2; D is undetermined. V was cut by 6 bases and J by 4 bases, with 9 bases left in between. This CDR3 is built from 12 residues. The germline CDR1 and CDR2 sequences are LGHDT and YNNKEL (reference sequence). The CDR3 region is CASRRAGYGYTF. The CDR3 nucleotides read TGTGCCAGCAGACGCGCTGGCTATGGCTACACCTTC.

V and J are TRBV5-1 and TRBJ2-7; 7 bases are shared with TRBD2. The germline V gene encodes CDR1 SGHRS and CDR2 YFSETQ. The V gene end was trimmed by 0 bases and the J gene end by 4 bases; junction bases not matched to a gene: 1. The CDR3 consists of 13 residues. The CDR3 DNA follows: TGCGCCAGCAGCTTGGAGGGAGGGTACGAGCAGTACTTC. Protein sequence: CASSLEGGYEQYF.

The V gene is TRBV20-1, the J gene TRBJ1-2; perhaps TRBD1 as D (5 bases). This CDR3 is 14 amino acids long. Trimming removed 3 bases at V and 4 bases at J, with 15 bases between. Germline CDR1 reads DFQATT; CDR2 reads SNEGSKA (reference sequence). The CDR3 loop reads CSASPTTGAYGYTF. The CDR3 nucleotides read TGCAGTGCTAGTCCCACGACTGGGGCCTATGGCTACACCTTC.

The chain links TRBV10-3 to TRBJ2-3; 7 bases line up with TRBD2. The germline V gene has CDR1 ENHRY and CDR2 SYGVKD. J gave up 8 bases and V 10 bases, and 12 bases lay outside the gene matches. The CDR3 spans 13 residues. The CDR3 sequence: CATRTGLEGTQYF. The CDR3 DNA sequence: TGTGCCACGAGAACAGGACTAGAGGGTACGCAGTATTTT.

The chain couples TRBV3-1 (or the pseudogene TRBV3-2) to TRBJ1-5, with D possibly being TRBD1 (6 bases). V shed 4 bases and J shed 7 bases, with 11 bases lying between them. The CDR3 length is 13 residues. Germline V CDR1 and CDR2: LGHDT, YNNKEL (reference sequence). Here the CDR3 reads CASSPRGGQPQHF. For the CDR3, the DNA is TGTGCCAGCAGCCCCCGGGGGGGCCAGCCCCAGCATTTT.

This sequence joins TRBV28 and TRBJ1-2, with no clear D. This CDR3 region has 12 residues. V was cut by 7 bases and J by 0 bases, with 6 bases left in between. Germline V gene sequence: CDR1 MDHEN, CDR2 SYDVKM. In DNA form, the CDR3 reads TGTGCCAGCATTGAGGCTAACTATGGCTACACCTTC. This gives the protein CASIEANYGYTF.

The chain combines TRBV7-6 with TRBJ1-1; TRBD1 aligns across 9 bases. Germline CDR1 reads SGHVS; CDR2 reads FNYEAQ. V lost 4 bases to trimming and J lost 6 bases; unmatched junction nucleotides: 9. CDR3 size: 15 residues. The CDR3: CASSSRPGQGSEAFF. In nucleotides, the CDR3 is TGTGCCAGCAGCTCTAGACCGGGACAGGGCTCTGAAGCTTTCTTT.